This TCR beta chain emerged from a study of blood T cell repertoires in COVID-19. Those enrolled, adults aged roughly 18 to 100 years, came from 20 to 25 US areas. Participants had their cohort set by participant-reported clinical history. As processed by the authors: From reference gene primer amplification, estimates of nucleated cell counts were derived. Profiled with immunoSEQ multiplex PCR; TCRdb holds only in-frame clones, not every one. Clone size and V and J calls were adopted from that table, with D and trimming inferred from the DNA. The sample shows 160,000 or so clones, 80% of them seen only once. The CDR3 consists of 15 residues. Germline V gene sequence: CDR1 LNHDA, CDR2 SQIVND (reference sequence). Trimming took 4 bases from V and 3 from J; bases not matched to a gene: 7.

This chain joins TRBV19 and TRBJ1-2; TRBD1 matches 8 bases. This TCR derives from a woman in her sixties or seventies who had recovered from COVID-19. The sample was PBMCs or T cells enriched from blood (not recorded which). The CDR3 DNA reads as TGTGCCAGTAGTAAGTCAGGGGGCGATTACTATGGCTACACCTTC. It translates to CASSKSGGDYYGYTF.